Presented here are 20 T cell receptor beta chains from one specimen sequenced in a study of blood T cell repertoires in COVID-19. Assay used: immunoSEQ multiplex PCR; TCRdb lists only in-frame clones, some missing. The sample holds fewer than 300,000 clones; 83% are singletons and the top ten take around 10%. Sequenced input: peripheral blood. These receptors originate from a woman aged 45-65 years who had recovered from COVID-19.

This clone was seen more than once but under ten times. This chain connects TRBV5-5 to TRBJ1-2; tentatively, D is TRBD1 (6 bases). The V end was cut by 1 base, the J end by 7 bases, with 14 bases between. Germline V gene sequence: CDR1 SGHKS, CDR2 YYEKEE (reference sequence). The CDR3 is 14 residues long. The CDR3 reads CASSLWGPFSGYTF. The DNA of the CDR3 is TGTGCCAGCAGCTTGTGGGGGCCTTTTTCTGGCTACACCTTC. Full variable domain (missing parts from reference TRBV5-5 and TRBJ1-2): DAGVTQSPTHLIKTRGQQVTLRCSPISGHKSVSWYQQVLGQGPQFIFQYYEKEERGRGNFPDRFSARQFPNYSSELNVNALLLGDSALYLCASSLWGPFSGYTFGSGTRLTVV.

The chain carries TRBV19 and TRBJ1-6; D perhaps matches TRBD1 (6 bases). Trimming took 5 bases from V and 9 from J, leaving 20 bases between them. The CDR3 runs 16 residues. Germline CDR1 and CDR2: LNHDA and SQIVND (reference sequence). CDR3 sequence (DNA): TGTGCCAGTAGTTCGTCAGGGGCAATGAATAGTTCACCCCTCCACTTT. It specifies CASSSSGAMNSSPLHF.

This clone has a single count. V usage is TRBV19 and J usage is TRBJ1-5; maybe TRBD1 (6 bases). Germline CDR1 LNHDA, CDR2 SQIVND (reference sequence). V was trimmed by 7 bases and J by 1 base, leaving 14 bases between them. CDR3 length: 15 amino acids. This chain's CDR3 is CASTPGTPSNQPQHF. The CDR3 DNA sequence: TGTGCCAGTACCCCTGGGACACCGAGCAATCAGCCCCAGCATTTT.

The chain couples TRBV18 to TRBJ1-4; no definite D call. The germline V gene has CDR1 KGHSH and CDR2 LQKENI. Trimming left V 3 bases short and J 4 bases short, with 12 bases between. The CDR3 contains 15 residues. The CDR3 bases are TGTGCCAGCTCACCCACTACACGCAATAATGAAAAACTGTTTTTT. It specifies CASSPTTRNNEKLFF.

Here the CDR3 DNA reads TGTGCCAGCTCTACAACTCCGGGACACAACACCTTC. Translation: CASSTTPGHNTF. The rearrangement uses TRBV28 and TRBJ1-2; perhaps TRBD1 as D (6 bases). V lost 8 bases to trimming and J lost 12 bases, with 19 bases between them. This CDR3 comprises 12 residues. Germline V gene lookup returns CDR1 MDHEN and CDR2 SYDVKM.

The chain uses TRBV28 and TRBJ2-7; 9 bases match TRBD1. V lost 5 bases, J lost 2 bases, and 10 bases stayed unmatched. The germline CDR1 and CDR2 sequences are MDHEN and SYDVKM. This CDR3 has 16 amino acids. CDR3: CASSDPGQGLTYEQYF. The CDR3 DNA reads as TGTGCCAGCAGTGATCCGGGACAGGGTCTTACCTACGAGCAGTACTTC.

This clone was seen more than once but under ten times. This chain joins TRBV10-3 and TRBJ2-2; D gene unclear. Trimming took 8 bases from V and 0 from J, leaving 7 bases between them. The CDR3 runs to 13 residues. The germline V gene has CDR1 ENHRY and CDR2 SYGVKD. The CDR3 nucleotides are TGTGCCATCTCCCCCTCGAACACCGGGGAGCTGTTTTTT. This sequence encodes CAISPSNTGELFF.

The rearrangement links TRBV25-1 to TRBJ1-2; 9 bases line up with TRBD1. CDR3 size: 17 residues. V was pared by 3 bases and J by 1 base, with 9 bases of the junction left unmatched. Germline V gene lookup returns CDR1 MGHDK and CDR2 SYGVNS. CDR3 amino acids: CASSEPFGQGSNYGYTF. The CDR3, as DNA: TGTGCCAGCAGTGAGCCCTTCGGACAGGGGAGTAACTATGGCTACACCTTC.

CDR3 residues: CASSVAGAGTSGPYNEQFF. The CDR3 DNA reads as TGTGCCAGCAGCGTAGCAGGGGCGGGGACTAGCGGACCCTACAATGAGCAGTTCTTC. The chain couples TRBV9 to TRBJ2-1; 11 nucleotides align to TRBD2. J was trimmed by 2 bases and V by 0 bases; bases with no gene match: 10. The V gene's germline CDR1 is SGDLS and CDR2 YYNGEE. The CDR3 runs to 19 residues. Complete variable domain (other parts from reference TRBV9 and TRBJ2-1): DSGVTQTPKHLITATGQRVTLRCSPRSGDLSVYWYQQSLDQGLQFLIQYYNGEERAKGNILERFSAQQFPDLHSELNLSSLELGDSALYFCASSVAGAGTSGPYNEQFFGPGTRLTVL.

The chain is built from TRBV6-2 or TRBV6-3 and TRBJ2-1; 8 bases are shared with TRBD2. Germline V gene lookup returns CDR1 MNHEY and CDR2 SVGEGT. The CDR3 sequence is 15 residues long. V lost 2 bases and J lost 6; bases outside the gene matches: 6. The CDR3 sequence is CASSYRAGGVNEQFF. The DNA for the CDR3 is TGTGCCAGCAGTTACCGGGCGGGAGGAGTCAATGAGCAGTTCTTC.

The gene calls are TRBV14 and TRBJ2-4; TRBD1 is a possible D gene (6 bases). Germline lookup yields CDR1 SGHDN and CDR2 FVKESK. CDR3 length equals 13 residues. Trimming cost V 3 bases and J 3 bases, with 6 bases left between them. The CDR3 here is CASSHRGKNIQYF. The CDR3 nucleotides read TGTGCCAGCAGCCACAGGGGCAAAAACATTCAGTACTTC.

The chain is built from TRBV29-1 and TRBJ1-2, with D unresolved. The CDR3 spans 14 residues. The V gene lost 0 bases and the J gene lost 3 bases, with 11 bases spanning the gap. CDR1 SQVTM and CDR2 ANQGSEA come from the germline V gene. The CDR3 here is CSVEDSRNDYGYTF. The CDR3 DNA follows: TGCAGCGTTGAAGATTCGCGGAATGACTATGGCTACACCTTC.

The chain links TRBV28 to TRBJ2-3; 9 bases map to TRBD1. This CDR3 region has 16 residues. Germline lookup yields CDR1 MDHEN and CDR2 SYDVKM. Losses at the gene ends were 7 bases for V and 3 bases for J; bases not matched to a gene: 11. Here the CDR3 reads CASKRTGGARTDTQYF. For the CDR3, the DNA is TGTGCCAGCAAGCGTACAGGGGGCGCGAGGACAGATACGCAGTATTTT.

In nucleotides, the CDR3 is TGTGCCAGCAGTCCAGGGGGTTTGATTGAAAAACTGTTTTTT. The encoded protein is CASSPGGLIEKLFF. V gene TRBV6-6 combines with J gene TRBJ1-4, with 7 bases lining up with TRBD1. V trimming: 5 bases; J trimming: 7 bases; junction bases outside the gene matches: 7. The CDR3 sequence is 14 residues long. Germline V gene sequence: CDR1 MNHNY, CDR2 SVGAGI (reference sequence).

The V and J genes are TRBV11-2 and TRBJ2-1, with 7 bases that match TRBD2. V gave up 5 bases and J gave up 6 bases; unmatched junction bases: 19. Germline V gene lookup returns CDR1 SGHAT and CDR2 FQNNGV. This CDR3 spans 18 amino acids. CDR3 in amino acids: CASSNNRGDYGTLNEQFF. Written as DNA, the CDR3 is TGTGCCAGCAGCAATAACCGGGGGGACTACGGTACCCTCAATGAGCAGTTCTTC.

The gene calls are TRBV7-9 and TRBJ1-6, with D maybe TRBD1 (5 bases). This CDR3 has 16 residues. Germline CDR1 reads SEHNR; CDR2 reads FQNEAQ (reference sequence). V dropped 5 bases and J dropped 10 bases, with 21 bases sitting between them. Here the CDR3 DNA reads TGTGCCAGCAGCCGTCTGGGGGGACTCTTAGAATCACCCCTCCACTTT. It codes for CASSRLGGLLESPLHF.

The chain couples TRBV11-2 to TRBJ2-5, with D maybe TRBD2 (6 bases). This CDR3 contains 18 residues. CDR1 SGHAT and CDR2 FQNNGV come from the germline V gene. Trimming removed 3 bases at V and 3 bases at J, with 23 bases between. The CDR3 DNA reads TGTGCCAGCAGCTTCGCCCCCAGTCGCGGGACCATAAAAGAGACCCAGTACTTC. Amino acids: CASSFAPSRGTIKETQYF.

The gene calls are TRBV4-3 and TRBJ2-6; no clear D gene. The CDR3 sequence is 16 residues long. Germline loops: CDR1 LGHNA, CDR2 YSLEER. V lost 0 bases and J 4 bases, leaving 10 bases between the germline ends. The CDR3 spells CASSQESGSGANVLTF. CDR3 DNA sequence: TGCGCCAGCAGCCAAGAGTCTGGCTCCGGGGCCAACGTCCTGACTTTC.

The chain couples TRBV3-1 (or the pseudogene TRBV3-2) to TRBJ1-2; maybe TRBD1 (6 bases). This CDR3 spans 18 amino acids. Trimming left V 2 bases short and J 2 bases short, with 21 bases between. Germline lookup yields CDR1 LGHDT and CDR2 YNNKEL (reference sequence). The CDR3 DNA is TGTGCCAGCAGCCAATCCCGAGGGGGGGCCTCGCCGAACTATGGCTACACCTTC. As protein: CASSQSRGGASPNYGYTF.

The chain employs TRBV7-9 and TRBJ2-7; TRBD2 agrees at 8 bases. The ends lost 3 bases at V and 5 bases at J; junction bases unmatched: 9. The CDR3 has 15 residues. Germline lookup yields CDR1 SEHNR and CDR2 FQNEAQ (reference sequence). CDR3 loop: CASSLKSGSLNEQYF. The CDR3 DNA is TGTGCCAGCAGCTTGAAAAGCGGGAGTCTCAACGAGCAGTACTTC.